This TCR beta chain derives from a study of cytomegalovirus exposure and HLA in healthy donors. In nominal health when sampled, donors likely had unrecorded immune exposures nonetheless. In germline, CDR1 is MGHDK, CDR2 SYGVNS. Trimming pared 2 bases from V and 0 bases from J, leaving 14 bases between. The CDR3 consists of 16 residues. The study ran its PCR with 60 Vbeta and 13 Jbeta primers. Under the authors' procedure: Among the unique TCR beta chains that a later analysis counted, 75 million to 85 million in all, roughly 11 million were shared. Method: immunoSEQ multiplex PCR; TCRdb's copy keeps in-frame clones and lacks some. The V and J calls and clone size are taken from that table; D and trimming were inferred from the DNA. This repertoire shows about 60,000 clones, approximately 89% found once; its top ten account for roughly 1.5%.

The TCR originated in a man aged 18-30 years in good health and CMV-seronegative. The J gene is TRBJ2-7, the V gene TRBV25-1; D might be TRBD1 (6 bases). The material sequenced was PBMCs. CDR3 bases: TGTGCCAGCAGTGAACTACATTCGGGACACTCCTACGAGCAGTACTTC. Its translation is CASSELHSGHSYEQYF.